One sample yielded the 22 T cell receptor beta chains listed below, sequenced in a study of blood T cell repertoires in COVID-19. Generated by immunoSEQ multiplex PCR, the TCRdb table keeps only in-frame clones and is missing some. The sample carries approximately 90,000 clones, 81% recorded once. Sequenced sample: peripheral blood. Receptors were obtained from an older man with active or convalescent COVID-19.

The chain couples TRBV28 to TRBJ2-5; 11 bases agree with TRBD2. J was trimmed by 0 bases and V by 6 bases; bases with no gene match: 3. The CDR3 length is 15 residues. Germline V gene sequence: CDR1 MDHEN, CDR2 SYDVKM. DNA for the CDR3: TGTGCCAGCAGCTCTAGCGGGGGGTACCAAGAGACCCAGTACTTC. This encodes CASSSSGGYQETQYF.

By its share, this clone is large. CDR3 region: CASSSRDRGEPEAFF. CDR3 in DNA: TGTGCCAGCAGCTCCCGGGACAGGGGGGAACCTGAAGCTTTCTTT. The genes are TRBV21-1 and TRBJ1-1; the table assigns TRBD1, which was not confirmed against the DNA. TRBV21-1 is classified as a pseudogene. The CDR3 contains 15 residues.

The genes are TRBV30 and TRBJ2-7, with 8 positions matching TRBD2. CDR1 is GTSNPN, CDR2 SVGIG, per germline (reference sequence). This CDR3 contains 13 residues. V shed 8 bases, J shed 2 bases, and the junction held 8 bases outside the gene matches. The CDR3 reads CALETGGPYEQYF. In nucleotides, the CDR3 is TGTGCCCTTGAGACGGGGGGGCCCTACGAGCAGTACTTC. Looking up the rest from reference TRBV30 and TRBJ2-7 gives the full variable domain: SQTIHQWPATLVQPVGSPLSLECTVEGTSNPNLYWYRQAAGRGLQLLFYSVGIGQISSEVPQNLSASRPQDRQFILSSKKLLLSDSGFYLCALETGGPYEQYFGPGTRLTVT.

The V call is TRBV7-2, the J call TRBJ1-5, with 9 bases identical to TRBD1. Germline CDR1 is SGHTA and CDR2 is FQGNSA. V was pared by 4 bases and J by 6 bases, with 7 bases of the junction left unmatched. CDR3 length: 15 amino acids. CDR3: CASSSLDRGFQPQHF. The DNA for the CDR3 is TGTGCCAGCAGCTCTTTGGACAGGGGATTTCAGCCCCAGCATTTT.

This clone was seen a single time. V and J are TRBV5-6 and TRBJ2-7; tentatively, D is TRBD1 (5 bases). Trimming removed 4 bases at V and 0 bases at J, with 11 bases between. The CDR3 extends over 14 amino acids. Germline-derived CDR1 and CDR2 are SGHDT and YYEEEE. CDR3 nucleotide sequence: TGTGCCAGCAGCCCCAGACAGCTCTCCTACGAGCAGTACTTC. Translating gives CASSPRQLSYEQYF.

The rearrangement links TRBV10-3 to TRBJ1-1, with a possible D match to TRBD1 (6 bases). Between the trimmed V and J ends, which lost 3 bases and 5 bases, there was a span of 19 bases. Germline loops: CDR1 ENHRY, CDR2 SYGVKD. The CDR3 extends over 16 amino acids. In DNA form, the CDR3 reads TGTGCCATCAGTGAAGGGGGGGCCGGCGGAGGGACTGAAGCTTTCTTT. Amino acids: CAISEGGAGGGTEAFF.

This clone appeared a single time. The DNA for the CDR3 is TGTGCCAGCTCACCGGGACAGGGCTGGGACTACACCTTC. Translation gives CASSPGQGWDYTF. This chain uses TRBV18 with TRBJ1-2, with 9 bases lining up with TRBD1. The CDR3 is 13 amino acids. Germline CDR1 is KGHSH and CDR2 is LQKENI. Unmatched junction bases numbered 6, after V lost 3 bases and J lost 10 bases.

The V call is TRBV2, the J call TRBJ2-2; possibly TRBD2 for D (6 bases). The V gene's germline CDR1 is SNHLY and CDR2 FYNNEI. The CDR3 is made up of 15 amino acids. V lost 5 bases, J lost 4 bases, and 14 bases lay in between. Here the CDR3 DNA reads TGTGCCAGCAGTCGGGAGCGGGTAACCACCGGGGAGCTGTTTTTT. Its protein product is CASSRERVTTGELFF.

This clone was seen ten or more times. CDR3 region: CASSFETGRTQYF. CDR3 sequence (DNA): TGTGCCAGCAGCTTCGAGACCGGGAGGACCCAGTACTTC. The gene calls are TRBV7-6 and TRBJ2-5; D perhaps matches TRBD2 (6 bases). The CDR3 contains 13 residues. V was shortened by 3 bases and J by 7 bases, with 12 bases between the two germline ends. The germline V gene encodes CDR1 SGHVS and CDR2 FNYEAQ.

The chain links TRBV2 to TRBJ1-5, with 8 bases aligning to TRBD1. Germline V gene sequence: CDR1 SNHLY, CDR2 FYNNEI. Trimming at V came to 2 bases and at J to 6 bases, leaving 6 bases not matched to a gene. This CDR3 spans 15 amino acids. The CDR3 loop reads CASSEKQGTGQPQHF. CDR3 DNA sequence: TGTGCCAGCAGTGAAAAACAGGGGACAGGTCAGCCCCAGCATTTT.

V is TRBV11-3 and J is TRBJ2-5; TRBD1 matches 7 bases. Trimming cost V 5 bases and J 2 bases; bases outside gene matches: 2. Germline CDR1 and CDR2: SGHNT and YENEEA. The CDR3 has 13 residues. The CDR3 region has the DNA TGTGCCAGCAGCCTCAGGGGGCAAGAGACCCAGTACTTC. It specifies CASSLRGQETQYF.

V is TRBV6-2 or TRBV6-3 and J is TRBJ1-5; 7 nucleotides agree with TRBD1. The V and J ends lost 2 bases and 2 bases, in that order; junction bases with no gene match: 9. Germline values: CDR1 MNHEY, CDR2 SVGEGT. The CDR3 consists of 17 residues. The CDR3 DNA sequence: TGTGCCAGCAGTTACCCCACGGACAGGTGGGGCAATCAGCCCCAGCATTTT. Encoded protein: CASSYPTDRWGNQPQHF.

V usage is TRBV6-6 and J usage is TRBJ2-7, with TRBD1 matching 9 bases. Germline values: CDR1 MNHNY, CDR2 SVGAGI (reference sequence). V shed 6 bases, J shed 5 bases, and the junction held 8 bases outside the gene matches. CDR3 size: 14 residues. CDR3 in DNA: TGTGCCAGCAGCTCGGGGACAGGGTCCCACGAGCAGTACTTC. It is translated as CASSSGTGSHEQYF.

The gene calls are TRBV19 and TRBJ1-4; TRBD1 might be the D (5 bases). This CDR3 spans 14 amino acids. V lost 9 bases to trimming and J lost 5 bases, with 16 bases between them. Germline CDR1 reads LNHDA; CDR2 reads SQIVND (reference sequence). Here the CDR3 reads CASAEDTVNEKLFF. DNA for the CDR3: TGTGCCAGCGCCGAGGACACCGTGAATGAAAAACTGTTTTTT. Supplemented by reference TRBV19 and TRBJ1-4, the full variable domain reads DGGITQSPKYLFRKEGQNVTLSCEQNLNHDAMYWYRQDPGQGLRLIYYSQIVNDFQKGDIAEGYSVSREKKESFPLTVTSAQKNPTAFYLCASAEDTVNEKLFFGSGTQLSVL.

The chain employs TRBV7-8 and TRBJ1-2; a possible D gene is TRBD1 (5 bases). The CDR3 is made up of 18 amino acids. Germline V gene data show CDR1 as SGHVS and CDR2 as FQNEAQ. Trimming left V 1 base short and J 0 bases short, with 18 bases between. CDR3 amino acids: CASSLDGGTPASNYGYTF. The CDR3 DNA is TGTGCCAGCAGCTTAGACGGGGGGACTCCGGCCTCTAACTATGGCTACACCTTC.

The gene calls are TRBV5-8 and TRBJ2-6; a weak D match, TRBD2 (6 bases). The CDR3 contains 15 residues. CDR1 is SGHTS, CDR2 YDEGEE, per germline. V was pared by 5 bases and J by 0 bases, with 9 bases between. CDR3 coding DNA: TGTGCCAGCAGTCTGCGGGACTCTGGGGCCAACGTCCTGACTTTC. Its protein product is CASSLRDSGANVLTF.

J is TRBJ1-3 and V is TRBV18; D not certain. V was trimmed by 10 bases and J by 0 bases, leaving 4 bases between them. The CDR3 totals 11 residues. CDR1 KGHSH and CDR2 LQKENI come from the germline V gene. The CDR3: CATNSGNTIYF. The CDR3 bases are TGTGCCACTAACTCTGGAAACACCATATATTTT.

This clone occurred once. The chain has TRBV28 and TRBJ1-2; 7 nucleotides match TRBD1. Germline values: CDR1 MDHEN, CDR2 SYDVKM. The CDR3 runs 12 residues. The V gene end was trimmed by 5 bases and the J gene end by 5 bases; junction bases not matched to a gene: 2. The CDR3 DNA sequence: TGTGCCAGCAGTACGGGACAGTATGGCTACACCTTC. Translated: CASSTGQYGYTF.

The genes are TRBV2 and TRBJ2-6, with D possibly TRBD1 on 6 matching bases. With 6 bases removed from V and 0 bases from J, the gap between germline ends came to 6 bases. This CDR3 region has 14 residues. Germline CDR1 reads SNHLY; CDR2 reads FYNNEI. The chain's CDR3 is CASRDSSGANVLTF. The DNA for the CDR3 is TGTGCCAGCAGGGACAGCTCTGGGGCCAACGTCCTGACTTTC.

The genes are TRBV12-3 or TRBV12-4 and TRBJ2-7; TRBD1 matches 8 bases. The CDR3 contains 13 residues. The J segment lost 5 bases and the V segment lost 2 bases, leaving 2 bases of the junction unmatched. The CDR3 DNA follows: TGTGCCAGCAGTTTACGGACAGGGCACGAGCAGTACTTC. Translation: CASSLRTGHEQYF.

This clone occurred a few times. The chain's CDR3 is CASSAFDRVTEAFF. The CDR3 nucleotides read TGTGCCAGCAGCGCCTTCGACAGGGTCACTGAAGCTTTCTTT. The chain joins TRBV5-6 to TRBJ1-1; TRBD1 matches 7 bases. CDR1 is SGHDT and CDR2 is YYEEEE in the germline V gene. V was pared by 4 bases and J by 4 bases, with 7 bases of the junction left unmatched. The CDR3 sequence is 14 residues long.

This sequence joins TRBV18 and TRBJ1-1, with D maybe TRBD1 (6 bases). With 3 bases removed from V and 0 bases from J, the gap between germline ends came to 11 bases. CDR1 and CDR2 from the germline V gene are KGHSH and LQKENI. The CDR3 spans 15 residues. The CDR3 here is CASSPWTVMNTEAFF. The CDR3 coding sequence is TGTGCCAGCTCACCCTGGACAGTCATGAACACTGAAGCTTTCTTT.